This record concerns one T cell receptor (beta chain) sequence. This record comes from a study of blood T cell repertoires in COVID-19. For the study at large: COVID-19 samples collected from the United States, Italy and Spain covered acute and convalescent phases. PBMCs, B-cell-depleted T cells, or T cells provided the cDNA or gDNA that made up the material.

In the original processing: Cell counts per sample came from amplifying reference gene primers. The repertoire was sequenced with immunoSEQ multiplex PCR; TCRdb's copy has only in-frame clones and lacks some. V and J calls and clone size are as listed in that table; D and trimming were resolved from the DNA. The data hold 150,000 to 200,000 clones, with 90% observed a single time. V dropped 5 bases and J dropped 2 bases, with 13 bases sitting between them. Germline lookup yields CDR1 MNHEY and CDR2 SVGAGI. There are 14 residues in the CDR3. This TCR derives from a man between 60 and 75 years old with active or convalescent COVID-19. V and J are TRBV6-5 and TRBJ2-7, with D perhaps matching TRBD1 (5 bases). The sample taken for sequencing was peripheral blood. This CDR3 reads CASSLQGLPYEQYF. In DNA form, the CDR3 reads TGTGCCAGCAGTCTGCAGGGTTTACCCTACGAGCAGTACTTC.